The sequence of this T cell receptor (beta chain) was determined in a study of persistence of HIV-infected CD4 T cells (dated by TCRdb to about 2020). Turning to the overall study: The median time the participants had spent on suppressive ART was approximately eight years. TCRbeta sequencing assessed the clonality of all cells in each sorted population, while proviral sequencing assessed the clonality of infected cells. Peripheral blood samples of up to roughly 200 mL were taken at multiple time points, with the exception of a couple of participants who underwent leukapheresis at a single time point. The study isolated CMV- and HIV-1 Gag-responding CD4+ T cells from ART-treated individuals to examine antigen-driven clonal expansion of HIV-1-infected cells. For the TCR cluster analysis across participants, under 10 participants were included for CMV and more than 5 participants for Gag.

The immunoSEQ hsTCRB assay version 4, run in survey mode, was used to sequence TCRbeta repertoires from genomic DNA. For TCRbeta sequencing, genomic DNA was diluted to approximately 10 ng/uL, and up to roughly 1 ug was used per sample. On the authors' methods: Analysis of the TCRbeta data was done in ImmunoSeq Analyzer 3.0, and diversity was computed on productive nucleotide rearrangements. Using the Immunarch R package, the improved Chao index served to estimate lower-bound TCR diversity and the Gini coefficient served to estimate clonality. Nucleotide rearrangements that differed but encoded the same CDR3beta amino acid sequence were counted as separate clonotypes. Differential abundance analysis found TCRbeta sequences that were significantly enriched in antigen-responding cells compared with anti-CD3/anti-CD28-activated cells. GLIPH2 grouped TCRs by predicted peptide-MHC specificity, both within each participant and across combined participant data sets. TCRdb mirrors the immuneACCESS table, restricted to in-frame sequences. Some clones are absent from its copies; in checked studies, under half trace to an unresolved V gene, and the reason for the others is unknown. The V and J calls and clone size were taken over from that table, and D and trimming were inferred from the DNA. In this sample the table shows about 13,000 clones, about 70% of which occur a single time. Of the sample, 6.9% falls within the top ten clones.

Overall results and qualifications from the work: Only a small number of individuals took part in the study, and the range of antigens tested was limited. Restriction of bulk TCR analyses to the rare CMV-responding cells that actually carried HIV-1 proviruses was not possible. Significantly lower TCRbeta richness was observed in CMV- and Gag-responding cells than in anti-CD3/anti-CD28-responding cells, and higher oligoclonality was observed in CMV-responding cells than in CD3/CD28-stimulated and Gag-responding cells. Antigen-responding cells were enriched for degenerate expanded CDR3beta sequences, which suggests convergent selection of CD4+ responses to CMV and Gag. A correlation was observed between TCR oligoclonality and proviral oligoclonality within the same sorted populations.

Read against the paper, the sample's treatment or condition label means: suppressive antiretroviral therapy. Cells were stimulated with a pool of overlapping HIV-1 Gag 15-mer peptides at about 1 ug per peptide per mL. Responding CD4+ T cells were sorted on the basis of upregulation of both CD40 ligand and CD69. Participants were HIV-1-infected adults who started suppressive ART during chronic infection. Plasma HIV-1 RNA had been undetectable (below 50 copies/mL) in participants for at least 4 years. To be included, participants needed a CD4+ T cell count above 400 cells/uL and a positive CMV serology. Before stimulation, PBMCs were isolated using density centrifugation and depleted of CD8+ T cells. For approximately 17 hours, CD8-depleted PBMCs were stimulated with anti-CD28/CD49d costimulation, a CD40-blocking antibody, and enfuvirtide, which was added to prevent new infections. Cell sorting was done on a Beckman Coulter MoFlo Legacy or XDP sorter, and dead cells were excluded with propidium iodide. Genomic DNA was extracted with the QIAamp DNA Mini Kit for samples above one million cells, otherwise with the Quick-DNA Microprep Kit.

A remark on this clone: The antigen it binds to is not known. Base qualities are not at hand, and no much larger clone is one base apart.

The CDR3, cysteine through phenylalanine, is 15 amino acids long. Only the CDR3 DNA stays, 45 bases, in frame from base 1. Trimming leaves V shorter by 7 bases and J shorter by 1 base, with the junction holding 5 bases beyond the gene matches. Per the germline V gene, LGHNA is the CDR1 and YSLEER is the CDR2. This clonotype was sampled from an adult man with HIV who was CMV-seropositive. Sample: CD4+ T cells sorted from PBMCs after approximately 20-hour stimulation, taken from a patient who received antiretroviral therapy. Explained via the paper, the cell subset or site label denotes: CD40L+CD69+ CD4 T cells responding to HIV-1 Gag peptides. The chain was built from TRBV4-3 and TRBJ2-2; a stretch of 8 junction bases matches TRBD2. The DNA sequence is given as TGCGCCAGCACCTTTACTAGCGGGAACACCGGGGAGCTGTTTTTT. It specifies CASTFTSGNTGELFF.